This paragraph reports one TCR beta chain. Its antigen is undetermined. In the original analysis: Junction-only sequences without quality scores were provided by ImmunoSEQ, so filtering was different. Clones were read by immunoSEQ multiplex PCR, and TCRdb kept only the in-frame ones, dropping some. D and trimming come from the DNA, and the V and J calls and clone size come from that table. The sample comprises some 490,000 clones, more than 65% of which are singletons, and about 13% rests with the top ten. The data were taken from a study of shared clonotypes between healthy human individuals. General study results and limits: Few donors restricted represented genetic and exposure-history diversity.

The CDR3 extends over 15 amino acids. J lost 6 bases, V lost 1 base, and 9 bases had no gene match. Germline V CDR1 and CDR2: SGHAT, FQNNGV. The clonotype comes from a woman aged 40 to 49 in good health. Some clones in this sample may be carry-over from other donors' samples. Source material: PBMCs. The V and J genes are TRBV11-2 and TRBJ2-7, with 7 bases lining up with TRBD2. The DNA for the CDR3 is TGTGCCAGCAGCTTAGTCCCAGCGGGAAAGTTCGAGCAGTACTTC. Its translation: CASSLVPAGKFEQYF.